The clone carrying this T cell receptor (beta chain) has only one observation. The V gene's germline CDR1 is SGHVS and CDR2 FNYEAQ. The CDR3 consists of 13 residues. Trimming stripped 5 bases from V and 5 bases from J, with 10 bases between. The repertoire was sequenced with immunoSEQ multiplex PCR; TCRdb's copy has only in-frame clones and lacks some. Among about 55,000 clones listed, approximately 80% were seen once. The sample is drawn from a study of OX40 agonist ivuxolimab in advanced cancers. Sequences were derived from CD4+ or CD8+ T cells sorted from blood, sampled in a trial of the OX40 agonist ivuxolimab. This clonotype originated in an adult with an advanced solid tumor such as melanoma, head and neck, liver or kidney cancer. The chain employs TRBV7-6 and TRBJ2-1; tentatively, D is TRBD2 (6 bases). This chain's CDR3 is CASSPREDNEQFF. The CDR3 DNA sequence: TGTGCCAGCAGCCCGCGGGAAGACAATGAGCAGTTCTTC.